A single sample is the source of the 3 T cell receptor beta chains below, sequenced in a study of glioma-infiltrating T cells after dendritic cell vaccination. Profiled with immunoSEQ multiplex PCR; TCRdb holds only in-frame clones, not every one. The sample lists 90,000 or so clones, approximately 81% occurring once. The starting material was blood, obtained before dendritic cell vaccination. Receptor source: a human donor with glioblastoma.

The chain has TRBV11-2 and TRBJ2-7; 8 positions match TRBD1. The V and J ends lost 4 bases and 3 bases, in that order; junction bases with no gene match: 2. This CDR3 has 13 amino acids. Germline V gene lookup returns CDR1 SGHAT and CDR2 FQNNGV. CDR3 amino acids: CASSSGQGYEQYF. CDR3 coding DNA: TGTGCCAGCAGCTCCGGACAGGGCTACGAGCAGTACTTC.

The V and J genes are TRBV5-1 and TRBJ2-3; TRBD2 matches at 9 bases. V gave up 0 bases and J gave up 4 bases; unmatched junction bases: 3. Germline CDR1 and CDR2: SGHRS and YFSETQ. This CDR3 region has 15 residues. The CDR3 DNA follows: TGCGCCAGCAGCTTGGGGACTAGCGTTGCAGATACGCAGTATTTT. Protein sequence: CASSLGTSVADTQYF.

The chain links TRBV5-1 to TRBJ1-2; no firm D call. Trimming cost V 0 bases and J 6 bases, with 18 bases left between them. This CDR3 comprises 16 residues. Looked up from germline, CDR1 is SGHRS and CDR2 is YFSETQ. The CDR3 sequence is CASSLALGQLLHGYTF. CDR3 nucleotides: TGCGCCAGCAGCTTGGCCCTGGGCCAACTTCTTCATGGCTACACCTTC.